This T cell receptor (beta chain) was retrieved from a study of somatic mutations in cytotoxic T cells in rheumatoid arthritis (dated by TCRdb to the late 2010s). A note on the overall study: Right after diagnosis and prior to the start of any treatment, about 33 ml EDTA of peripheral blood was drawn from patients. A FACSAria II or Sony SH800 was used to flow-sort some V beta antibody-stained T-cell populations at nearly 100% purity, and TCRB sequencing was also done on sorted V beta1+ cells. The study asked whether expanded CD8+ T-cell clones in newly diagnosed, untreated rheumatoid arthritis carry somatic mutations, and used TCRB deep sequencing to characterize clonality. Median age was essentially the same in the patient group and the control group. TCRB deep sequencing was performed for under 75 rheumatoid arthritis patients and around 20 healthy controls. The full study reports these points: The slight underrepresentation of TRBV07 in patients was not corrected for multiple comparisons. In patients, CD8+ clonality rose with age (Spearman r=0.49), which was not the case in healthy controls. CD8+ T-cell clonality did not differ significantly between rheumatoid arthritis patients and age-matched healthy controls. The antigen targets of the expanded CD8+ clones were unknown, and absence from virus-specific databases did not rule out viral specificity. The largest CD8+ clone made up more than 20% of CD8+ cells in about an eighth of the 65 patients, and blood and synovial fluid shared several identical CD8+ TCRB sequences.

Points on this clone: There is no known antigen for this receptor. No per-base quality is available; no much larger clone lies one base away.

Positive magnetic bead selection on an AutoMACS was used to isolate CD4+ and CD8+ cells, with flow cytometry used to check purity. Initial screening for clonal expansions relied on flow cytometry with a TCR V beta antibody panel, after which sorted CD8+ fractions underwent TCRB deep sequencing for characterization. Isolation of peripheral blood mononuclear cells was done through Ficoll-Paque PLUS density gradient separation. Using Nucleospin Tissue or Tissue XS kits, DNA was extracted from CD4-enriched, CD8-enriched or PBMC samples, with quantification by a Qubit 2.0 fluorometer. TCRB CDR3 sequencing used the immunoSEQ assay on genomic DNA. Per the original workflow: Patient CD8+ clones larger than 1% were compared against published virus-specific TCRB sequences, and only a few matched. Analyses were restricted to productive TCRB rearrangements. Clonality was expressed as a Shannon entropy-based productive clonality index, with each clone defined by a unique TCRB CDR3 sequence. Repertoire overlap for a pair of samples was computed from each clone's template counts relative to total templates per sample. V-gene usage measured by flow cytometry correlated with TCRB sequencing V-gene usage, with a Spearman r of approximately 0.6. TCRdb holds this immuneACCESS table with in-frame rearrangements only. Some clones are missing; in checked studies, unresolved V genes explain under half, and the rest has no known cause. V, J and clone size are taken as reported in that table, and D and trimming were inferred from the DNA itself. A total of approximately 14,000 clones appear in this sample, 65% to 80% of them only once. Together, the top ten hold 14% of the sample.

CDR1 SGHDT and CDR2 YYEEEE were looked up in the germline V gene. The CDR3 numbers 17 residues from cysteine through phenylalanine. The kept DNA is CDR3 alone, 51 bases in frame from the first base. V is cut by 0 bases and J by 0 bases, and the space between the germline ends is 15 bases. Sequencing was done on a sample of CD8+ T cells sorted from blood. The TCR comes from an adult with rheumatoid arthritis. This sequence uses TRBV5-6 and TRBJ1-2; the D gene cannot be named for sure. The bases are TGTGCCAGCAGCTTGGAGGCTGACGGGCTTCCTAACTATGGCTACACCTTC. Its product reads: CASSLEADGLPNYGYTF.